The clone carrying this T cell receptor (beta chain) was detected only a few times. Its antigen is not identified. This entry belongs to a study of beta chain features in type 1 diabetes. Study results and caveats: TCRB CDR3s from Type 1 diabetes patients were moderately but significantly shorter in all four CD4+ subsets.

CD4+ cells of the naive, central memory, regulatory and stem cell-like memory types were sorted via CD45RO/CCR7/CD25/CD127/CD95/CD27. The CDR3 is 13 residues long. Trimming stripped 3 bases from V and 2 bases from J, with 8 bases between. Germline values: CDR1 SGHAT, CDR2 FQNNGV. The isolated RNA, all of it, was reverse transcribed, so expressed TCRB transcripts were what got sequenced. Measured with immunoSEQ multiplex PCR; TCRdb has only the in-frame clones, and not every one. Of roughly 700,000 clones in the sample, over 10% were seen once. The chain carries TRBV11-2 and TRBJ2-7; maybe TRBD2 (6 bases). This sequence originates from a man between 18 and 29 years old with type 1 diabetes. The specimen was naive CD4+ T cells from blood. In DNA, the CDR3 is TGTGCCAGCAGCTTGGGGGGTACCTACGAGCAGTACTTC. Translation: CASSLGGTYEQYF.